The clone carrying this TCR beta chain is classed as medium-sized by frequency. This sample stems from a study of T cell clusters in autoimmune cytopenias. Roughly 38,000 genome equivalents of blood DNA were amplified for TRB. TRB was amplified by touch-down multiplex PCR, primer pools A and B combined. TCRdb reanalyzed the multiplex PCR reads, giving one entry per CDR3 protein sequence and no DNA. This sample's clone table lists about 3,900 distinct CDR3 sequences. These sequences were also reported in another study, on T cell repertoires in aging, cancer and after chemotherapy. This second report adds: Six age groups, ranging from 30 or younger to 70 or older, included the donors. Age-matched healthy donors had significantly more diverse, less clonal blood TCR repertoires than untreated cancer patients. Across the chemotherapy interval, each cancer cohort showed higher median generation probability, suggesting thymic rebound.

Material for sequencing was peripheral blood. This receptor was obtained from a human donor in good health.

The CDR3 here is CASSSRSQNTGELFF. The gene calls are TRBV19 and TRBJ2-2; TCRdb returns TRBD1, unconfirmable since there is no DNA. CDR3 length equals 15 residues. Germline lookup yields CDR1 LNHDA and CDR2 SQIVND (reference sequence).